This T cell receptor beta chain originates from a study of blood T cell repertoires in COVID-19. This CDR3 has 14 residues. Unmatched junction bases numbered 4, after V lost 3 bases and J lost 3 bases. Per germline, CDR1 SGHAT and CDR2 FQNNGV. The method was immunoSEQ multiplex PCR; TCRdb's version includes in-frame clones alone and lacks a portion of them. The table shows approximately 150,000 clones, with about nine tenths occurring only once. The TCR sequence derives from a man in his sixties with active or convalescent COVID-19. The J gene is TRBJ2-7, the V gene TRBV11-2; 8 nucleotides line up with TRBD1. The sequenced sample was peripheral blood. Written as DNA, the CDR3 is TGTGCCAGCAGCTTTGGGACAGGAGTCTACGAGCAGTACTTC. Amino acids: CASSFGTGVYEQYF.